This passage covers 27 T cell receptor beta chains from one sample sequenced in a study of T cell responses to AZD1222 COVID-19 vaccine. Clones were read by immunoSEQ multiplex PCR, and TCRdb kept only the in-frame ones, dropping some. Of 200,000 to 250,000 clones listed, just over 90% are singletons. The sequences come from peripheral blood, collected on day 0 of MenACWY control vaccination. The receptors originated from an adult in good health.

This chain joins TRBV27 and TRBJ1-1; possible D gene TRBD1, 5 bases. Germline CDR1 MNHEY, CDR2 SMNVEV (reference sequence). The V gene lost 3 bases and the J gene lost 1 base, with 9 bases spanning the gap. CDR3 size: 14 residues. CDR3 DNA: TGTGCCAGCAGTTTCGGGACGGGGAACACTGAAGCTTTCTTT. Its protein is CASSFGTGNTEAFF.

This clone was observed once. The chain has TRBV23-1 and TRBJ1-5, with 7 bases that match TRBD1. Being an ORF, TRBV23-1 has a function that is uncertain. Unmatched junction bases numbered 19, after V lost 8 bases and J lost 3 bases. The CDR3 is 18 amino acids. The CDR3 bases are TGCGCCAGCCAAACGCCACAGGGGAAAGTGGTGAACAATCAGCCCCAGCATTTT. The encoded protein is CASQTPQGKVVNNQPQHF.

This sequence joins TRBV21-1 and TRBJ1-1. TRBV21-1 corresponds to a pseudogene. The CDR3 length is 11 residues. CDR3: CASRTGTEAFF. The CDR3, as DNA: TGTGCCAGCAGGACGGGGACTGAAGCTTTCTTT.

This clone was seen only a few times. Other nucleotide sequences in the sample specify the same CDR3. The rearrangement uses TRBV18 and TRBJ1-1; TRBD1 is a possible D gene (6 bases). The CDR3 length is 13 residues. V lost 3 bases and J lost 1, with 6 bases in between. Per germline, CDR1 KGHSH and CDR2 LQKENI. For the CDR3, the DNA is TGTGCCAGCTCACCGACAGGGAACACTGAAGCTTTCTTT. Protein product: CASSPTGNTEAFF.

The V call is TRBV7-2, the J call TRBJ1-3; 7 bases are a match to TRBD1. J gave up 0 bases and V 5 bases, and 10 bases lay outside the gene matches. This CDR3 is built from 17 residues. The germline gives CDR1 SGHTA, CDR2 FQGNSA. The CDR3 DNA sequence: TGTGCCAGCAGCCAAAATGGGGGACAGAGCTCTGGAAACACCATATATTTT. It encodes CASSQNGGQSSGNTIYF.

The V gene is TRBV12-3 or TRBV12-4, the J gene TRBJ2-7; D may be TRBD2 (6 bases). The CDR3 is made up of 13 amino acids. With 3 bases removed from V and 6 bases from J, the gap between germline ends came to 12 bases. CDR3 region: CASSFGGTGEQYF. DNA for the CDR3: TGTGCCAGCAGTTTCGGGGGTACGGGCGAGCAGTACTTC.

The chain couples TRBV7-8 to TRBJ2-3; D is perhaps TRBD2 (6 bases). The germline V gene has CDR1 SGHVS and CDR2 FQNEAQ. V was shortened by 3 bases and J by 4 bases, with 8 bases between the two germline ends. The CDR3 contains 13 residues. The CDR3 loop is CASSFGGADTQYF. The CDR3 coding sequence is TGTGCCAGCAGCTTTGGAGGGGCAGATACGCAGTATTTT.

J is TRBJ1-5 and V is TRBV6-6; 8 bases line up with TRBD1. After removal of 2 bases from V and 2 bases from J, the junction contained 5 bases not matched to a gene. This CDR3 is 16 amino acids long. Germline loops: CDR1 MNHNY, CDR2 SVGAGI (reference sequence). CDR3 region: CASSYGTGGGNQPQHF. For the CDR3, the DNA is TGTGCCAGCAGTTACGGTACAGGGGGTGGCAATCAGCCCCAGCATTTT.

The V and J genes are TRBV11-3 and TRBJ1-2; D might be TRBD1 (5 bases). V was shortened by 6 bases and J by 6 bases, with 17 bases between the two germline ends. The CDR3 runs 14 residues. Germline CDR1 reads SGHNT; CDR2 reads YENEEA. The CDR3 DNA is TGTGCCAGCAGTCTCAGGGAGGTGAGGAATGGCTACACCTTC. Translation gives CASSLREVRNGYTF.

This chain links TRBV2 with TRBJ1-4, with TRBD1 identical over 9 bases. V gave up 4 bases and J gave up 0 bases; unmatched junction bases: 0. CDR1 is SNHLY, CDR2 FYNNEI, per germline. The CDR3 loop spans 15 amino acids. The CDR3: CASSGQGATNEKLFF. The DNA of the CDR3 is TGTGCCAGCAGTGGACAGGGGGCAACTAATGAAAAACTGTTTTTT.

This chain uses TRBV5-1 with TRBJ1-2, with D possibly TRBD1 on 5 matching bases. There are 16 residues in the CDR3. Trimming took 0 bases from V and 4 from J, leaving 16 bases between them. Germline V lookup: CDR1 SGHRS, CDR2 YFSETQ. Written as DNA, the CDR3 is TGCGCCAGCAGCTTGGCACCGGGACGGACGTTCTATGGCTACACCTTC. It codes for CASSLAPGRTFYGYTF.

V gene TRBV18 combines with J gene TRBJ2-5; TRBD2 matches 9 bases. Germline values: CDR1 KGHSH, CDR2 LQKENI. Losses at the gene ends were 5 bases for V and 2 bases for J; bases not matched to a gene: 9. The CDR3 consists of 16 residues. CDR3 nucleotides: TGTGCCAGCTCAACCCGGGGTAGCGGGGGACAAGAGACCCAGTACTTC. Translation gives CASSTRGSGGQETQYF.

This clone was observed a few times. The rearrangement uses TRBV5-1 and TRBJ2-1; 10 nucleotides match TRBD2. Per germline, CDR1 SGHRS and CDR2 YFSETQ. The CDR3 spans 16 residues. After removal of 2 bases from V and 5 bases from J, the junction contained 7 bases not matched to a gene. CDR3 sequence: CASSLIPLAGDNEQFF. The CDR3 DNA reads as TGCGCCAGCAGCTTAATCCCGCTAGCGGGAGACAATGAGCAGTTCTTC.

This rearrangement joins TRBV4-1 to TRBJ1-5; the D gene is possibly TRBD1 (6 bases). CDR1 MGHRA and CDR2 YSYEKL come from the germline V gene. V gave up 4 bases and J gave up 5 bases, with 15 bases separating them. The CDR3 is made up of 15 amino acids. The CDR3 bases are TGCGCCAGCAGCCTAGCAGGACAGACCTATCAGCCCCAGCATTTT. This sequence encodes CASSLAGQTYQPQHF.

This clone has only one observation. The CDR3 bases are TGTGCCAGCTCACGGGGGTACCAAGAGACCCAGTACTTC. Protein product: CASSRGYQETQYF. This chain joins TRBV18 and TRBJ2-5; perhaps D is TRBD1 or TRBD2 (5 bases each). Germline V gene lookup returns CDR1 KGHSH and CDR2 LQKENI. CDR3 length: 13 residues. With 4 bases removed from V and 0 bases from J, the gap between germline ends came to 6 bases.

The rearrangement joins TRBV29-1 to TRBJ1-1; a possible D gene is TRBD1 (6 bases). CDR1 is SQVTM and CDR2 is ANQGSEA in the germline V gene. The V end lost 5 bases, the J end lost 2 bases, and 18 bases lay between the germline ends. This CDR3 has 15 residues. The CDR3 DNA is TGCAGCGTTACGTACGCTAACAGGGTCAACACTGAAGCTTTCTTT. Encoded protein: CSVTYANRVNTEAFF.

This clone was seen a handful of times. The chain couples TRBV2 to TRBJ1-4; perhaps TRBD1 as D (6 bases). The CDR3 has 15 amino acids. The germline V and J ends were trimmed by 6 bases and 0 bases, with 11 bases remaining between them. Germline CDR1 SNHLY, CDR2 FYNNEI. The CDR3 loop is CASSGQITTNEKLFF. DNA for the CDR3: TGTGCCAGCAGCGGACAGATAACAACTAATGAAAAACTGTTTTTT.

Concerning this clone itself: The sample holds other DNA sequences that translate to the same CDR3. The V gene is TRBV19, the J gene TRBJ1-1; tentative D call: TRBD1 (5 bases). V gave up 3 bases and J gave up 1 base, with 9 bases separating them. CDR1 LNHDA and CDR2 SQIVND come from the germline V gene (reference sequence). The CDR3 is 14 amino acids. In DNA form, the CDR3 reads TGTGCCAGTAGTATCGGGGGACGGAACACTGAAGCTTTCTTT. It is translated as CASSIGGRNTEAFF. Full variable domain (outside the CDR3, taken from reference TRBV19 and TRBJ1-1): DGGITQSPKYLFRKEGQNVTLSCEQNLNHDAMYWYRQDPGQGLRLIYYSQIVNDFQKGDIAEGYSVSREKKESFPLTVTSAQKNPTAFYLCASSIGGRNTEAFFGQGTRLTVV.

The chain employs TRBV6-2 or TRBV6-3 and TRBJ1-5, with D perhaps matching TRBD1 (5 bases). The germline V gene encodes CDR1 MNHEY and CDR2 SVGEGT. Trimming left V 5 bases short and J 9 bases short, with 8 bases between. CDR3 size: 11 residues. This chain's CDR3 is CASSNGGPQHF. The CDR3 region has the DNA TGTGCCAGCAGTAACGGGGGGCCCCAGCATTTT.

The chain uses TRBV19 and TRBJ2-1; TRBD1 or TRBD2 may be the D gene (5 bases each). The CDR3 is made up of 13 amino acids. Trimming shortened V by 5 bases and J by 8 bases, and 13 bases separated the two germline ends. CDR1 and CDR2 (germline): LNHDA, SQIVND (reference sequence). The CDR3 loop reads CASSGTVRHEQFF. CDR3 DNA sequence: TGTGCCAGTAGTGGGACCGTCCGTCATGAGCAGTTCTTC.

The chain uses TRBV5-1 and TRBJ2-6, with a weak D call TRBD1 (6 bases). The CDR3 has 17 amino acids. V was pared by 2 bases and J by 0 bases, with 12 bases between. The germline V gene encodes CDR1 SGHRS and CDR2 YFSETQ. CDR3 in amino acids: CASSFTGMYSGANVLTF. CDR3 DNA sequence: TGCGCCAGCAGCTTTACAGGGATGTACTCTGGGGCCAACGTCCTGACTTTC.

This sequence joins TRBV5-8 and TRBJ2-1; maybe TRBD1 (6 bases). CDR1 SGHTS and CDR2 YDEGEE come from the germline V gene. Trimming pared 0 bases from V and 10 bases from J, leaving 14 bases between. The CDR3 extends over 14 amino acids. CDR3 loop: CASSLEQGWGEQFF. CDR3 nucleotides: TGTGCCAGCAGCTTGGAACAGGGATGGGGCGAGCAGTTCTTC.

The genes are TRBV12-3 or TRBV12-4 and TRBJ1-1; D possibly corresponds to TRBD1 (6 bases). V lost 5 bases, J lost 5 bases, and 12 bases lay in between. This CDR3 comprises 13 residues. The chain's CDR3 is CASSKQGGTEAFF. The CDR3 DNA follows: TGTGCCAGCAGTAAACAGGGAGGGACTGAAGCTTTCTTT.

For the CDR3, the DNA is TGTGCCAGCTCACCAGGGACAGGGTGGAGTGAAGCTTTCTTT. Translating it yields CASSPGTGWSEAFF. This rearrangement joins TRBV18 to TRBJ1-1; TRBD1 matches 9 bases. Trimming took 2 bases from V and 7 from J; bases not matched to a gene: 5. The CDR3 is 14 amino acids. CDR1 and CDR2 (germline): KGHSH, LQKENI.

The CDR3 DNA sequence: TGTGCCAGCAGTTACGAGGGGGGAAATCAGCCCCAGCATTTT. It yields the protein CASSYEGGNQPQHF. The V call is TRBV6-6, the J call TRBJ1-5; maybe TRBD1 (6 bases). Trimming removed 2 bases at V and 4 bases at J, with 9 bases between. This CDR3 contains 14 residues. In germline, CDR1 is MNHNY, CDR2 SVGAGI (reference sequence).

The chain uses TRBV4-1 and TRBJ2-5; TRBD2 matches 13 bases. CDR1 is MGHRA and CDR2 is YSYEKL in the germline V gene. This CDR3 contains 13 residues. Trimming took 6 bases from V and 9 from J; bases not matched to a gene: 4. The CDR3 is CASRRTSGGPQYF. The CDR3 DNA reads TGCGCCAGCAGGCGGACTAGCGGGGGTCCCCAGTACTTC.

V gene TRBV27 combines with J gene TRBJ1-6, with 8 bases that match TRBD1. Germline values: CDR1 MNHEY, CDR2 SMNVEV (reference sequence). The V gene end was trimmed by 5 bases and the J gene end by 6 bases; junction bases not matched to a gene: 3. The CDR3 runs to 14 residues. This chain's CDR3 is CASSPDRANSPLHF. The CDR3 DNA follows: TGTGCCAGCAGTCCGGACAGGGCTAATTCACCCCTCCACTTT.